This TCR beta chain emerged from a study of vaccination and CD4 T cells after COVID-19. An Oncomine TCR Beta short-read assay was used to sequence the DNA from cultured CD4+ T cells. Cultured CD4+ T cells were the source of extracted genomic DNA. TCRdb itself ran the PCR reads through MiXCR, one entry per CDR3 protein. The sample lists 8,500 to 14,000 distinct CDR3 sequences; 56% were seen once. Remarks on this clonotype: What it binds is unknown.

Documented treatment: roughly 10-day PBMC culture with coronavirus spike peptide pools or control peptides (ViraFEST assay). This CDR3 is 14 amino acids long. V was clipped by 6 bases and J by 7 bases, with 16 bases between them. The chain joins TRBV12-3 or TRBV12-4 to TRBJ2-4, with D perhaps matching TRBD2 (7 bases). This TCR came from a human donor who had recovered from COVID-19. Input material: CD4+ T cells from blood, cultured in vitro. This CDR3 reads CASRRRGGFNIQYF. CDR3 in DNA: TGTGCCAGCAGACGAAGGGGGGGGTTTAACATTCAGTACTTC.